The rows below give T cell receptor beta chains drawn from one sample of a study of cytomegalovirus exposure and HLA in healthy donors. The assay was immunoSEQ multiplex PCR, and TCRdb's table has in-frame clones only and misses some. The sample lists about 140,000 clones, more than 75% occurring once. The sample consisted of PBMCs. The source is a man aged 50 to 60 in good health and CMV-seronegative. Each CDR3 is given with its conserved first and last residue. The D gene is left open where the match is weak. Part of the rows lack a size; the others show once, few, many or a class for expanded clones.

d_call: TRBD2
clone_size: once
j_call: TRBJ2-3
v_call: TRBV28
cdr3_aa: CASSSRTSGVTDTQYF
cdr3_nt: TGTGCCAGCAGCTCCAGGACTAGCGGGGTCACAGATACGCAGTATTTT

d_call: TRBD1
clone_size: .
j_call: TRBJ2-3
v_call: TRBV7-9
cdr3_aa: CASSLLTTGTGGADTQYF
cdr3_nt: TGTGCCAGCAGCTTATTGACGACGGGGACAGGGGGCGCAGATACGCAGTATTTT

d_call: TRBD1
clone_size: .
j_call: TRBJ1-2
v_call: TRBV28
cdr3_aa: CASSPTGGFYGYTF
cdr3_nt: TGTGCCAGCAGTCCGACAGGGGGGTTTTATGGCTACACCTTC

d_call: .
clone_size: .
j_call: TRBJ1-1
v_call: TRBV11-2
cdr3_aa: CASSLGVQDEAFF
cdr3_nt: TGTGCCAGCAGCTTAGGAGTACAGGATGAAGCTTTCTTT

d_call: .
clone_size: once
j_call: TRBJ2-2
v_call: TRBV11-1
cdr3_aa: CASSLARPSAGELFF
cdr3_nt: TGTGCCAGCAGCTTAGCTCGCCCAAGCGCCGGGGAGCTGTTTTTT

d_call: .
clone_size: .
j_call: TRBJ1-1
v_call: TRBV15
cdr3_aa: CATSRGQGTTEAFF
cdr3_nt: TGTGCCACCAGCAGAGGTCAGGGAACCACTGAAGCTTTCTTT

d_call: TRBD2
clone_size: .
j_call: TRBJ2-4
v_call: TRBV11-2
cdr3_aa: CASSLSGAGENIQYF
cdr3_nt: TGTGCCAGCAGCTTGAGCGGGGCTGGCGAAAACATTCAGTACTTC

d_call: .
clone_size: .
j_call: TRBJ2-2
v_call: TRBV7-2
cdr3_aa: CASSLDLTGTNTGELFF
cdr3_nt: TGTGCCAGCAGCTTAGACCTAACAGGGACGAACACCGGGGAGCTGTTTTTT

d_call: .
clone_size: once
j_call: TRBJ2-7
v_call: TRBV18
cdr3_aa: CASSPPTGEQYF
cdr3_nt: TGTGCCAGCTCACCTCCGACGGGAGAGCAGTACTTC

d_call: TRBD2
clone_size: .
j_call: TRBJ2-3
v_call: TRBV11-2
cdr3_aa: CASHYSGRVGTDTQYF
cdr3_nt: TGTGCCAGTCACTATAGCGGGAGGGTCGGCACAGATACGCAGTATTTT

d_call: TRBD1
clone_size: .
j_call: TRBJ1-5
v_call: TRBV14
cdr3_aa: CASSREGQVNQPQHF
cdr3_nt: TGTGCCAGCAGCCGAGAAGGACAGGTCAATCAGCCCCAGCATTTT

d_call: TRBD2
clone_size: .
j_call: TRBJ2-3
v_call: TRBV2
cdr3_aa: CASRRNIAGGELDTQYF
cdr3_nt: TGTGCCAGCAGGAGAAACATAGCGGGGGGAGAGTTGGATACGCAGTATTTT

d_call: .
clone_size: .
j_call: TRBJ1-2
v_call: TRBV18
cdr3_aa: CASSHDKNYGYTF
cdr3_nt: TGTGCCAGCTCACATGACAAGAACTATGGCTACACCTTC

d_call: .
clone_size: .
j_call: TRBJ1-1
v_call: TRBV7-9
cdr3_aa: CASKSTTGNTEAFF
cdr3_nt: TGTGCCAGCAAATCCACGACAGGGAACACTGAAGCTTTCTTT

d_call: TRBD1
clone_size: .
j_call: TRBJ1-2
v_call: TRBV6-1
cdr3_aa: CASTGTGSGYTF
cdr3_nt: TGTGCCAGCACCGGGACAGGGTCTGGCTACACCTTC

d_call: .
clone_size: once
j_call: TRBJ2-4
v_call: TRBV6-1
cdr3_aa: CASSEGYENIQYF
cdr3_nt: TGTGCCAGCAGTGAAGGTTATGAAAACATTCAGTACTTC

d_call: .
clone_size: once
j_call: TRBJ1-2
v_call: TRBV20-1
cdr3_aa: CSAPGSYGYTF
cdr3_nt: TGCAGTGCTCCGGGTTCCTATGGCTACACCTTC

d_call: .
clone_size: few
j_call: TRBJ2-7
v_call: TRBV19
cdr3_aa: CASSIDPGGEQYF
cdr3_nt: TGTGCCAGTAGTATTGACCCGGGCGGGGAGCAGTACTTC